What follows is one TCR beta chain and its context. The sample's time point: after dendritic cell vaccination, including at tumor progression/relapse. Fresh-frozen tumor tissue and more than two years of survival data were available for all. The germline V gene has CDR1 SEHNR and CDR2 FQNEAQ (reference sequence). The CDR3 is 15 amino acids. V was clipped by 1 base and J by 2 bases, with 6 bases between them. Input was 2 ug genomic DNA, or all available if less. Only in-frame clones appear in the TCRdb table, and some are missing; sequencing was by immunoSEQ multiplex PCR. This sample carries just under 100,000 clones, approximately 80% of them seen once, and the ten largest clones take 5% to 7%. The sample comes from a study of glioma-infiltrating T cells after dendritic cell vaccination.

This rearrangement joins TRBV7-9 to TRBJ2-6; no definite D call. The material was blood, obtained after dendritic cell vaccination. The TCR sequence derives from a human donor with glioblastoma. The CDR3 reads CASSLGAPGANVLTF. CDR3 DNA: TGTGCCAGCAGCTTAGGAGCTCCTGGGGCCAACGTCCTGACTTTC. The full variable domain, rest sourced from reference TRBV7-9 and TRBJ2-6, is DTGVSQNPRHKITKRGQNVTFRCDPISEHNRLYWYRQTLGQGPEFLTYFQNEAQLEKSRLLSDRFSAERPKGSFSTLEIQRTEQGDSAMYLCASSLGAPGANVLTFGAGSRLTVL.